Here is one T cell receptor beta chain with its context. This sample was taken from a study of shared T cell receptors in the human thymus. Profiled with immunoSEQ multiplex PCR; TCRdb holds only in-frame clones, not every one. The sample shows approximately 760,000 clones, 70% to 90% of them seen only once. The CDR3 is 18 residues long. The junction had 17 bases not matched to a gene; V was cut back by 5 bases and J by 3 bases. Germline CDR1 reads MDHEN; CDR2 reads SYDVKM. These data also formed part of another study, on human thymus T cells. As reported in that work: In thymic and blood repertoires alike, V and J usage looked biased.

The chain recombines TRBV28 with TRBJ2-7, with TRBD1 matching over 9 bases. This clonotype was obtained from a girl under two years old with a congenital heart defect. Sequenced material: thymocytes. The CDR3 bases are TGTGCCAGCAGTCCTACCGCGGTTTTTTGGACAGGGGTCTACGAGCAGTACTTC. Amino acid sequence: CASSPTAVFWTGVYEQYF.